The 32 T cell receptor beta chains reported below all come from one sample, sequenced in a study of T cell repertoires in cytomegalovirus infection. One entry per CDR3 protein results from TCRdb running MiXCR on the reads. The top ten hold approximately 92% of the sample, which has about 37,000 distinct CDR3 sequences, 52% seen once. The antigens of these receptors remain unknown. Material: CD8+ T cells from cultured PBMCs, obtained from culture after CMV antigen stimulation. The source of these receptors is a human donor in good health (CMV status not recorded). Some clones in this sample may be carry-over from other donors' samples.

CDR3 loop: CASSSPPGEQYF. The CDR3 region has the DNA TGTGCCAGCAGCTCCCCGCCCGGGGAGCAGTACTTC. The genes are TRBV11-2 and TRBJ2-7, with D hard to call. Germline V gene sequence: CDR1 SGHAT, CDR2 FQNNGV. The CDR3 has 12 amino acids. The V and J ends lost 4 bases and 7 bases respectively, with 11 bases between them. The complete variable domain, with remaining parts taken from reference TRBV11-2 and TRBJ2-7, reads EAGVAQSPRYKIIEKRQSVAFWCNPISGHATLYWYQQILGQGPKLLIQFQNNGVVDDSQLPKDRFSAERLKGVDSTLKIQPAKLEDSAVYLCASSSPPGEQYFGPGTRLTVT.

Concerning this clonotype itself: At one boundary the junction diverges from the germline segment, which might be a read error. V gene TRBV11-2 combines with J gene TRBJ2-1, with D unresolved. This CDR3 is built from 12 residues. Germline loops: CDR1 SGHAT, CDR2 FQNNGV. In DNA form, the CDR3 reads TGTCCCAGCACCTCCAATCACAATGAGCAGTTCTTC. It encodes CPSTSNHNEQFF.

The DNA of the CDR3 is TGTGCCAGCCTACAGACAGCCAACACTGAAGCTTTCTTT. Its protein product is CASLQTANTEAFF. The chain has TRBV18 and TRBJ1-1; a possible D gene is TRBD1 (5 bases). V lost 8 bases to trimming and J lost 2 bases, with 12 bases between them. This CDR3 spans 13 amino acids. Germline CDR1 reads KGHSH; CDR2 reads LQKENI.

The V gene is TRBV7-6, the J gene TRBJ1-6; the D gene is possibly TRBD1 (5 bases). Trimming took off 4 bases at V and 10 bases at J, with 23 bases between the two ends. Germline V lookup: CDR1 SGHVS, CDR2 FNYEAQ. This CDR3 spans 17 amino acids. CDR3 sequence (DNA): TGTGCCAGCAGCTCCCACGATATGGGCGGGGGACGGTCACCCCTCCACTTT. Protein sequence: CASSSHDMGGGRSPLHF.

The chain is built from TRBV27 and TRBJ2-5, with TRBD1 matching 7 bases. CDR1 MNHEY and CDR2 SMNVEV come from the germline V gene (reference sequence). CDR3 length: 16 amino acids. V trimming: 4 bases; J trimming: 0 bases; junction bases outside the gene matches: 8. Here the CDR3 reads CASSSTGQPYQETQYF. In nucleotides, the CDR3 is TGTGCCAGCAGTTCCACGGGACAGCCGTACCAAGAGACCCAGTACTTC.

The chain uses TRBV6-1 and TRBJ1-5, with 10 bases aligning to TRBD1. The CDR3 has 17 residues. Germline-derived CDR1 and CDR2 are MNHNS and SASEGT. Unmatched junction bases numbered 5, after V lost 2 bases and J lost 1 base. CDR3 nucleotides: TGTGCCAGCAGTGAATGGCGACAGGGGGCGAGCAATCAGCCCCAGCATTTT. It is translated as CASSEWRQGASNQPQHF.

The chain links TRBV12-3 or TRBV12-4 to TRBJ2-2; a weak D match, TRBD2 (6 bases). The ends were cut back, 7 bases at V and 4 bases at J, with 16 bases in the middle. This CDR3 comprises 15 residues. DNA for the CDR3: TGTGCCAGCACCCGGGAGCGGGCCGGCACCGGGGAGCTGTTTTTT. Its translation: CASTRERAGTGELFF.

The CDR3 sequence is CATSIGTTANTEAFF. Written as DNA, the CDR3 is TGTGCCACCAGCATAGGTACGACAGCCAACACTGAAGCTTTCTTT. This chain joins TRBV15 and TRBJ1-1; tentative D call: TRBD1 (5 bases). CDR3 length: 15 amino acids. Trimming removed 4 bases at V and 2 bases at J, with 14 bases between. Per germline, CDR1 LNHNV and CDR2 YYDKDF (reference sequence).

V and J are TRBV27 and TRBJ1-1, with D possibly being TRBD1 (5 bases). The V and J ends lost 3 bases and 4 bases respectively, with 9 bases between them. Germline values: CDR1 MNHEY, CDR2 SMNVEV (reference sequence). This CDR3 is 13 amino acids long. In DNA, the CDR3 is TGTGCCAGCAGTTTCGAGGGGAGCACTGAAGCTTTCTTT. Translating it yields CASSFEGSTEAFF.

The CDR3 loop is CASRSLARTTYEQYF. The CDR3 nucleotides read TGTGCCAGCAGAAGCTTGGCCCGGACAACCTACGAGCAGTACTTC. V gene TRBV27 combines with J gene TRBJ2-7, with a possible D match to TRBD1 (5 bases). Trimming pared 6 bases from V and 2 bases from J, leaving 17 bases between. CDR1 and CDR2 (germline): MNHEY, SMNVEV (reference sequence). This CDR3 is 15 amino acids long.

The chain carries TRBV11-2 and TRBJ1-1; TRBD1 agrees at 7 bases. With 0 bases clipped from V and 0 bases from J, the junction kept 13 bases outside the gene matches. Germline V CDR1 and CDR2: SGHAT, FQNNGV. The CDR3 totals 19 residues. The CDR3 region is CASSLDRRNRGLMNTEAFF. CDR3 in DNA: TGTGCCAGCAGCTTAGATAGGAGGAACAGGGGACTCATGAACACTGAAGCTTTCTTT. The full variable domain, with the rest looked up from reference TRBV11-2 and TRBJ1-1, is EAGVAQSPRYKIIEKRQSVAFWCNPISGHATLYWYQQILGQGPKLLIQFQNNGVVDDSQLPKDRFSAERLKGVDSTLKIQPAKLEDSAVYLCASSLDRRNRGLMNTEAFFGQGTRLTVV.

This rearrangement joins TRBV7-3 to TRBJ2-3, with 10 bases identical to TRBD2. Germline-derived CDR1 and CDR2 are SGHTA and FQGTGA. The CDR3 runs 18 residues. After removal of 5 bases from V and 6 bases from J, the junction contained 17 bases not matched to a gene. In DNA, the CDR3 is TGTGCCAGCAGCCCTCGCCTAGCGGGAGACCTCTCAGGTGATACGCAGTATTTT. It yields the protein CASSPRLAGDLSGDTQYF.

A few counts support this clonotype. The rearrangement uses TRBV12-3 or TRBV12-4 and TRBJ1-2; possibly TRBD1 for D (6 bases). V was trimmed by 5 bases and J by 8 bases, leaving 12 bases between them. The CDR3 contains 12 residues. The CDR3 DNA follows: TGTGCCAGCAGTCCGGGGGCGAGGGGCTACACCTTC. Translating it yields CASSPGARGYTF.

The CDR3 sequence is CASVWRRLPSNQPQHF. CDR3 coding DNA: TGTGCTAGTGTCTGGAGGAGGCTACCTAGCAATCAGCCCCAGCATTTT. The rearrangement uses TRBV12-5 and TRBJ1-5; D unclear. The ends were cut back, 7 bases at V and 0 bases at J, with 16 bases in the middle. This CDR3 contains 16 residues. CDR1 is LGHNT, CDR2 FRNRAP, per germline.

Only a few counts were recorded for this clonotype. The genes are TRBV7-9 and TRBJ2-7; unclear D gene. The CDR3 extends over 12 amino acids. Between the trimmed V and J ends, which lost 5 bases and 2 bases, there was a span of 7 bases. Germline V gives CDR1 SEHNR, CDR2 FQNEAQ (reference sequence). The DNA for the CDR3 is TGTGCCAGCAGCCAGCACCCCTACGAGCAGTACTTC. Its protein is CASSQHPYEQYF. Full variable domain (outside the CDR3, taken from reference TRBV7-9 and TRBJ2-7): DTGVSQNPRHKITKRGQNVTFRCDPISEHNRLYWYRQTLGQGPEFLTYFQNEAQLEKSRLLSDRFSAERPKGSFSTLEIQRTEQGDSAMYLCASSQHPYEQYFGPGTRLTVT.

This chain uses TRBV5-1 with TRBJ1-2, with no clear D. With 4 bases removed from V and 7 bases from J, the gap between germline ends came to 20 bases. Germline V CDR1 and CDR2: SGHRS, YFSETQ. The CDR3 totals 15 residues. CDR3 residues: CASSRITGRPFGYTF. For the CDR3, the DNA is TGCGCCAGCAGCAGAATAACCGGGAGGCCCTTTGGCTACACCTTC. The variable domain in full, completed from reference TRBV5-1 and TRBJ1-2, reads KAGVTQTPRYLIKTRGQQVTLSCSPISGHRSVSWYQQTPGQGLQFLFEYFSETQRNKGNFPGRFSGRQFSNSRSEMNVSTLELGDSALYLCASSRITGRPFGYTFGSGTRLTVV.

In this sample, this clonotype turned up once. The chain is built from TRBV2 and TRBJ1-5; weak D call: TRBD1 (5 bases). The germline gives CDR1 SNHLY, CDR2 FYNNEI. CDR3 length equals 16 residues. V dropped 4 bases and J dropped 4 bases, with 17 bases sitting between them. The CDR3, as DNA: TGTGCCAGCAGTGTTTGGGGGGACCAAAGAAATCAGCCCCAGCATTTT. Translating it yields CASSVWGDQRNQPQHF.

The J gene is TRBJ2-7, the V gene TRBV7-6, with 7 nucleotides matching TRBD2. The germline V gene has CDR1 SGHVS and CDR2 FNYEAQ. V was pared by 5 bases and J by 0 bases, with 7 bases of the junction left unmatched. This CDR3 contains 15 residues. The CDR3 spells CASSLLADNSYEQYF. The CDR3 DNA follows: TGTGCCAGCAGCCTGCTAGCGGACAACTCCTACGAGCAGTACTTC.

The V and J genes are TRBV7-3 and TRBJ1-1; possible D gene TRBD1, 6 bases. Germline V lookup: CDR1 SGHTA, CDR2 FQGTGA. CDR3 size: 16 residues. Trimming took off 5 bases at V and 5 bases at J, with 21 bases between the two ends. In nucleotides, the CDR3 is TGTGCCAGCAGCAGAGGCCAACAGGGCTCGGGAACTGAAGCTTTCTTT. The encoded protein is CASSRGQQGSGTEAFF.

The chain combines TRBV7-9 with TRBJ1-4; a weak D match, TRBD1 (5 bases). Germline CDR1 is SEHNR and CDR2 is FQNEAQ (reference sequence). This CDR3 is 14 amino acids long. V shed 5 bases and J shed 11 bases, with 18 bases lying between them. The CDR3 sequence is CASSGTRSLGKLFF. The CDR3 DNA reads as TGTGCCAGCAGCGGGACGAGGAGCCTGGGGAAACTGTTTTTT.

V usage is TRBV6-5 and J usage is TRBJ2-7; a weak D match, TRBD1 (6 bases). Germline V CDR1 and CDR2: MNHEY, SVGAGI. CDR3 length: 14 amino acids. Trimming removed 2 bases from V and 6 bases from J, with 14 bases in between. The CDR3 DNA is TGTGCCAGCAGTTACGACTCAGGGGTCGGCGAGCAGTACTTC. It translates to CASSYDSGVGEQYF.

The chain has TRBV7-9 and TRBJ2-7; 7 nucleotides line up with TRBD1. This CDR3 is 12 amino acids long. CDR1 is SEHNR and CDR2 is FQNEAQ in the germline V gene (reference sequence). J was trimmed by 5 bases and V by 5 bases; bases with no gene match: 3. CDR3 sequence: CASSRDRDEQYF. The CDR3 DNA follows: TGTGCCAGCAGCCGTGACAGGGACGAGCAGTACTTC. The full variable domain, with the rest looked up from reference TRBV7-9 and TRBJ2-7, is DTGVSQNPRHKITKRGQNVTFRCDPISEHNRLYWYRQTLGQGPEFLTYFQNEAQLEKSRLLSDRFSAERPKGSFSTLEIQRTEQGDSAMYLCASSRDRDEQYFGPGTRLTVT.

This clonotype was seen once. Relative to the germline gene, one junction end is altered; a read error may explain this. V usage is TRBV7-9 and J usage is TRBJ2-1; D is ambiguous. Germline V gene lookup returns CDR1 SEHNR and CDR2 FQNEAQ (reference sequence). The CDR3 has 15 residues. Here the CDR3 DNA reads TGTGCTAGCAGCCCGGACCCTTCCACGTACAATGAGCAGTTCTTC. It is translated as CASSPDPSTYNEQFF.

This clonotype has a handful of counts. The chain combines TRBV24-1 with TRBJ1-2; tentatively, D is TRBD1 (5 bases). The germline V gene encodes CDR1 KGHDR and CDR2 SFDVKD. Trimming removed 5 bases at V and 5 bases at J, with 11 bases between. The CDR3 has 13 residues. As DNA, the CDR3 is TGTGCCACCAGTGGAGGGGAAGCGTATGGCTACACCTTC. This encodes CATSGGEAYGYTF.

This clonotype was counted between two and nine times. The V gene is TRBV7-6, the J gene TRBJ2-7, with D perhaps being TRBD1 or TRBD2 (5 bases each). CDR1 SGHVS and CDR2 FNYEAQ come from the germline V gene. V lost 1 base to trimming and J lost 0 bases, with 13 bases between them. The CDR3 consists of 16 residues. CDR3 region: CASSLERSGSSYEQYF. CDR3 DNA: TGTGCCAGCAGCTTAGAACGTTCAGGGAGCTCCTACGAGCAGTACTTC.

This clonotype has just a few counts. The chain combines TRBV19 with TRBJ2-1; 12 bases fit TRBD2. Per germline, CDR1 LNHDA and CDR2 SQIVND (reference sequence). V lost 5 bases, J lost 1 base, and 6 bases stayed unmatched. The CDR3 has 17 amino acids. In nucleotides, the CDR3 is TGTGCCAGTAGTCCGACTAGCGGGAGAGAATCCTACAATGAGCAGTTCTTC. Amino acids: CASSPTSGRESYNEQFF.

The V and J genes are TRBV28 and TRBJ2-3; 12 bases map to TRBD1. Germline V lookup: CDR1 MDHEN, CDR2 SYDVKM. After removal of 6 bases from V and 5 bases from J, the junction contained 6 bases not matched to a gene. The CDR3 is 15 residues long. The CDR3 spells CASRAGQGAVDTQYF. For the CDR3, the DNA is TGTGCCAGCAGGGCGGGACAGGGGGCCGTAGATACGCAGTATTTT.

This chain connects TRBV5-4 to TRBJ2-1; 10 bases map to TRBD1. The CDR3 totals 15 residues. Trimming removed 3 bases from V and 2 bases from J; junction bases left unmatched: 2. Germline CDR1 and CDR2: SGHNT and YYREEE (reference sequence). CDR3 amino acids: CASSSGQGAYNEQFF. In DNA form, the CDR3 reads TGTGCCAGCAGCTCTGGACAGGGGGCCTACAATGAGCAGTTCTTC.

V gene TRBV10-3 combines with J gene TRBJ1-1; possible D gene TRBD1, 6 bases. Germline V gene lookup returns CDR1 ENHRY and CDR2 SYGVKD. The CDR3 spans 20 residues. Trimming took 2 bases from V and 0 from J, leaving 25 bases between them. CDR3: CAISERRWDNGAILNTEAFF. CDR3 coding DNA: TGTGCCATCAGTGAGCGGCGGTGGGACAATGGGGCAATCCTGAACACTGAAGCTTTCTTT.

This clonotype was found many times. This rearrangement joins TRBV6-1 to TRBJ2-1; 8 bases align to TRBD2. The V gene end was trimmed by 2 bases and the J gene end by 0 bases; junction bases not matched to a gene: 3. The germline CDR1 and CDR2 sequences are MNHNS and SASEGT. The CDR3 sequence is 16 residues long. The DNA for the CDR3 is TGTGCCAGCAGTGAAAAGCGGGGGAGCTCCTACAATGAGCAGTTCTTC. Translating it yields CASSEKRGSSYNEQFF.

The gene calls are TRBV11-2 and TRBJ1-1; 9 positions agree with TRBD1. CDR1 SGHAT and CDR2 FQNNGV come from the germline V gene. J lost 6 bases, V lost 3 bases, and 2 bases had no gene match. This CDR3 is built from 13 residues. The CDR3 nucleotides read TGTGCCAGCAGCTTTGACAGGGGGTCTGAAGCTTTCTTT. It codes for CASSFDRGSEAFF.

V is TRBV27 and J is TRBJ1-1, with unresolved D. The CDR3 loop spans 14 amino acids. Trimming stripped 7 bases from V and 4 bases from J, with 16 bases between. Germline CDR1 is MNHEY and CDR2 is SMNVEV (reference sequence). CDR3 residues: CASTQEPGGTEAFF. DNA of the CDR3: TGTGCCAGCACCCAGGAACCGGGAGGCACTGAAGCTTTCTTT.